This T cell receptor (beta chain) was profiled in a study of T-cell memory formation after mild COVID-19. Study at large: There were largely donor-specific TCR clusters. Study-level points and caveats: Some responding clones appeared in pre-infection memory, suggesting cross-reactive memory joined.

Each CDR3 protein gets one entry after TCRdb re-called the 5' RACE reads with MiXCR. The profile covers fewer than 650,000 distinct CDR3 sequences, with roughly 17% appearing a single time and around 8.1% taken by the ten largest. CDR1 and CDR2 from the germline V gene are MNHEY and SMNVEV (reference sequence). The CDR3 has 14 amino acids. V was shortened by 3 bases and J by 5 bases, with 14 bases between the two germline ends. As concerns this clonotype: No antigen is known for it.

The specimen was PBMCs or a T cell subset sorted from them (not recorded which). This chain joins TRBV27 and TRBJ2-7, with D possibly TRBD2 on 6 matching bases. The origin of this receptor is an adult woman who had mild COVID-19 (a few samples of this study predate the infection). Cell type and time point are not known. The CDR3 sequence is CASSFAGPGDEQYF. The DNA for the CDR3 is TGTGCCAGCAGTTTTGCGGGGCCGGGTGACGAGCAGTACTTC.